This T cell receptor (beta chain) was identified in a study of T-cell reconstitution after alpha-beta-depleted transplantation in children (dated by TCRdb to between 2015 and 2016). Context from the whole study: Using TCR repertoire profiling, the study quantitatively followed how T-cell immune reconstitution unfolded in children after TCRalphabeta/CD19-depleted allogeneic hematopoietic cell transplantation.

The germline V and J ends show losses of 3 bases and 9 bases respectively, and no gene match explains 6 bases of the junction. Including the terminal cysteine and phenylalanine, the CDR3 comprises 15 residues. Only the CDR3 DNA is retained, 45 bases long and in frame from the first base. CDR1 and CDR2 were assigned from the germline V gene as MDHEN and SYDVKM. Reading the label with the study, this specimen's treatment or condition is: allogeneic hematopoietic cell transplantation with graft depleted of TCRalphabeta T cells and CD19 B cells. Transplant recipients were children who received TCRalphabeta/CD19-depleted allogeneic hematopoietic cell grafts. Study-level results and caveats: In some patients, high TCRbeta diversity at day 60 was attributed to recipient T cells and intrathymic progenitors that had survived conditioning. The frequencies of hyperexpanded clones fell over the following months, and after one year, T-cell counts and TCRbeta diversity were mostly attributed to newly produced T cells. About two months after transplant, the apparently early recovery of alphabetaT-cell counts reportedly depended on just several hundred clones that had expanded rapidly and came from non-depleted graft cells.

Receptor libraries were prepared by PCR. The sequencing machine was an Illumina HiSeq 2500. Molecular barcoding was employed in the preparation of TCR libraries, with unique molecular identifiers being used to normalize TCRbeta repertoire quantification. TCRdb trimmed the raw reads at Q25, called clones with MiXCR and kept productive beta chains. Here each entry gathers all rows of one CDR3 protein and keeps the most common genes and DNA. In all, the sample holds about 590,000 distinct CDR3 sequences, and roughly 13% of those were seen once. Over 2% of the sample lies in the top ten. This clonotype was counted only a few times. Its antigen remains undetermined. No clone much larger than this one lies a single base away; base qualities are absent.

The material sequenced was PBMCs, mostly from graft donor cells, taken 360 days after TCRalphabeta/CD19-depleted stem cell transplant. The rearrangement combines TRBV28 with TRBJ1-6; TRBD1 agrees with 9 junctional bases. This clonotype originated in a male patient between 10 and 17 years old who had a stem cell transplant for acute myeloid leukemia, so the T cells may come from the graft donor. The DNA reads as follows: TGTGCCAGCAGTTTCGCACAGGGGGCGGGTTCACCCCTCCACTTT. Its protein reads: CASSFAQGAGSPLHF.